This T cell receptor (beta chain) was captured in a study of identifying expanded T cells in peripheral blood. General observations from the study: Approximately 1.2 clones differed between technical replicates, versus approximately 17 and 20 over time. Across healthy donors, higher total template counts meant significantly greater two-week count variance.

The repertoire was sequenced with immunoSEQ multiplex PCR; TCRdb's copy has only in-frame clones and lacks some. The sample has tens of thousands of clones, over 80% seen once; the top ten hold less than 20%. During the collection period, no donor immune events like infections were recorded. Trimming left V 1 base short and J 4 bases short, with 17 bases between. The germline V gene encodes CDR1 SGHDT and CDR2 YYEEEE. The CDR3 runs 16 residues. Only a few counts were recorded for this clone. Its antigen is still unknown. The receptor was isolated from a person between 18 and 70 years old in good health. The sequenced material came from blood. V is TRBV5-6 and J is TRBJ1-1; D call uncertain. CDR3 in amino acids: CASSLLARRVGTEAFF. The CDR3 DNA sequence: TGTGCCAGCAGCTTGCTAGCCAGGAGAGTGGGCACTGAAGCTTTCTTT.